This T cell receptor (beta chain) was documented in a study of OX40 agonist ivuxolimab in advanced cancers. The germline gives CDR1 SQVTM, CDR2 ANQGSEA. The V gene end was trimmed by 6 bases and the J gene end by 1 base; junction bases not matched to a gene: 4. The CDR3 covers 14 residues. This table comes from immunoSEQ multiplex PCR, and its TCRdb copy is limited to in-frame clones, with some not included. The table lists under 20,000 clones, about 90% of them singletons. As to this clone: Its antigen is unknown.

Whole-study results and caveats: Certain nonresponders likewise exhibited a low normalized T-cell clonal expansion. Averaging showed that CD8+ T cells had more expanded clones than CD4+ did.

The gene calls are TRBV29-1 and TRBJ2-2, with TRBD1 matching over 8 bases. The sequence was collected from an adult with an advanced solid tumor such as melanoma, head and neck, liver or kidney cancer. The material sequenced was CD4+ or CD8+ T cells sorted from blood, taken in a trial of the OX40 agonist ivuxolimab. The CDR3 sequence: CSVTGTGNTGELFF. The CDR3 nucleotides read TGCAGCGTAACCGGGACAGGGAACACCGGGGAGCTGTTTTTT.